The rows below give T cell receptor beta chains drawn from one sample of a study of blood T cell repertoires in COVID-19. Data came from immunoSEQ multiplex PCR; TCRdb stores just in-frame clones and leaves some out. Of more than 250,000 clones listed, approximately 90% are singletons. Sequences were obtained from PBMCs or T cells enriched from blood (not recorded which). The receptors derive from a woman aged 18-30 years who had recovered from COVID-19. The CDR3 runs from the conserved cysteine through the conserved F or W. D genes are given only for firm matches. Where a row states a size, it is once, few, many or the class of an expanded clone; other rows omit it.

v_gene: TRBV5-4; abundance: NA; d_gene: NA; j_gene: TRBJ1-3; CDR3nt: TGTGCCAGCAGCTTTTCTAGCCTAGGACCCTCTGGAAACACCATATATTTT; CDR3aa: CASSFSSLGPSGNTIYF
v_gene: TRBV27; abundance: NA; d_gene: TRBD2; j_gene: TRBJ2-7; CDR3nt: TGTGCCAGCAGTTTCGCCGGGACTAGCGGGAGTAACGAGCAGTACTTC; CDR3aa: CASSFAGTSGSNEQYF
v_gene: TRBV7-8; abundance: NA; d_gene: TRBD1; j_gene: TRBJ1-2; CDR3nt: TGTGCCAGCAGCGTGGGACAGGGGGCGCGGAATTATGGCTACACCTTC; CDR3aa: CASSVGQGARNYGYTF
v_gene: TRBV6-4; abundance: NA; d_gene: TRBD2; j_gene: TRBJ2-1; CDR3nt: TGTGCCAGCAGTGAGTTGCCGCCGGGACTAGCGGGAGGCAGGGACAATGAGCAGTTCTTC; CDR3aa: CASSELPPGLAGGRDNEQFF
v_gene: TRBV3-1/TRBV3-2; abundance: NA; d_gene: NA; j_gene: TRBJ1-2; CDR3nt: TGTGCCAGCACGCGGGGCCGAGCTAACTATGGCTACACCTTC; CDR3aa: CASTRGRANYGYTF
v_gene: TRBV7-3; abundance: NA; d_gene: NA; j_gene: TRBJ2-3; CDR3nt: TGTGCCAGCAGCTTAATGGAGACCACAGATACGCAGTATTTT; CDR3aa: CASSLMETTDTQYF
v_gene: TRBV10-3; abundance: NA; d_gene: TRBD2; j_gene: TRBJ2-7; CDR3nt: TGTGCCATTGGACTAGCGGGGATCTCAGCCGAGCAGTACTTC; CDR3aa: CAIGLAGISAEQYF
v_gene: TRBV28; abundance: once; d_gene: NA; j_gene: TRBJ1-2; CDR3nt: TGTGCCAGCAGTTTATTCCCGACAGGCCCCTATGGCTACACCTTC; CDR3aa: CASSLFPTGPYGYTF
v_gene: TRBV19; abundance: NA; d_gene: TRBD1; j_gene: TRBJ2-2; CDR3nt: TGTGCCAGTAGTGGGACAGCCAACACCGGGGAGCTGTTTTTT; CDR3aa: CASSGTANTGELFF
v_gene: TRBV7-3; abundance: NA; d_gene: TRBD1; j_gene: TRBJ1-1; CDR3nt: TGTGCCAGCAGTAGTTTTTCGGGACAGGGACACCCCACGAACACTGAAGCTTTCTTT; CDR3aa: CASSSFSGQGHPTNTEAFF
v_gene: TRBV6-5; abundance: NA; d_gene: NA; j_gene: TRBJ1-2; CDR3nt: TGTGCCAGCAGTTATTCTGACGGGGGCTATGGCTACACCTTC; CDR3aa: CASSYSDGGYGYTF
v_gene: TRBV28; abundance: few; d_gene: NA; j_gene: TRBJ2-1; CDR3nt: TGTGCCAGCAGTTTATCTCGGGGGAATGAGCAGTTCTTC; CDR3aa: CASSLSRGNEQFF
v_gene: TRBV7-8; abundance: NA; d_gene: TRBD2; j_gene: TRBJ2-7; CDR3nt: TGTGCCAGCAGCTTAGTGGTAGCGGGCTCCTACGAGCAGTACTTC; CDR3aa: CASSLVVAGSYEQYF
v_gene: TRBV3-1/TRBV3-2; abundance: NA; d_gene: TRBD1; j_gene: TRBJ1-1; CDR3nt: TGTGCCAGCAGCCAGCGACACAGGGGGCAGGCGGCTGAAGCTTTCTTT; CDR3aa: CASSQRHRGQAAEAFF
v_gene: TRBV5-1; abundance: NA; d_gene: TRBD2; j_gene: TRBJ2-1; CDR3nt: TGCGCCAGCAGCTCGACTAGCGGGGGGTTTGTCAATGAGCAGTTCTTC; CDR3aa: CASSSTSGGFVNEQFF
v_gene: TRBV5-5; abundance: NA; d_gene: TRBD2; j_gene: TRBJ2-7; CDR3nt: TGTGCCAGCAGCTTTAGCGGGGTCAGCTCCTACGAGCAGTACTTC; CDR3aa: CASSFSGVSSYEQYF
v_gene: TRBV6-5; abundance: NA; d_gene: NA; j_gene: TRBJ1-2; CDR3nt: TGTGCCAGCAGTAGACCTGGAGATGGCTACACCTTC; CDR3aa: CASSRPGDGYTF
v_gene: TRBV5-6; abundance: NA; d_gene: NA; j_gene: TRBJ1-1; CDR3nt: TGTGCCAGCAGCTTTGACAGACTGAACACTGAAGCTTTCTTT; CDR3aa: CASSFDRLNTEAFF
v_gene: TRBV18; abundance: NA; d_gene: TRBD1; j_gene: TRBJ2-5; CDR3nt: TGTGCCAGCTCACCACCGGGTTTATCAGGGGGCATTGGAGAGACCCAGTACTTC; CDR3aa: CASSPPGLSGGIGETQYF
v_gene: TRBV7-9; abundance: NA; d_gene: NA; j_gene: TRBJ2-3; CDR3nt: TGTGCCAGCAGTTCTACTAGGCGAGGAGCAGATACGCAGTATTTT; CDR3aa: CASSSTRRGADTQYF
v_gene: TRBV6-1; abundance: NA; d_gene: TRBD2; j_gene: TRBJ2-4; CDR3nt: TGTGCCAGCAGTGTAGACCTAGCGGGGGGTTGGGCCAAAAACATTCAGTACTTC; CDR3aa: CASSVDLAGGWAKNIQYF
v_gene: TRBV6-5; abundance: few; d_gene: TRBD1; j_gene: TRBJ2-7; CDR3nt: TGTGCCAGCAGTACTCGGGACAGCTACGAGCAGTACTTC; CDR3aa: CASSTRDSYEQYF
v_gene: TRBV6-5; abundance: NA; d_gene: TRBD1; j_gene: TRBJ1-2; CDR3nt: TGTGCCAGCAGTTACTTAGGACAGGGGACCTATGGCTACACCTTC; CDR3aa: CASSYLGQGTYGYTF
v_gene: TRBV6-5; abundance: NA; d_gene: NA; j_gene: TRBJ2-7; CDR3nt: TGTGCCAGCAGTTACGACAGCACCTTCTCCTACGAGCAGTACTTC; CDR3aa: CASSYDSTFSYEQYF
v_gene: TRBV10-1; abundance: few; d_gene: TRBD2; j_gene: TRBJ2-7; CDR3nt: TGCGCCGTACCGAGACAGGGGACTAGCGGGCTATACGAGCAGTACTTC; CDR3aa: CAVPRQGTSGLYEQYF
v_gene: TRBV4-1; abundance: NA; d_gene: NA; j_gene: TRBJ2-7; CDR3nt: TGCGCCAGCAGCTTTTATGAGGCAGGGGCCTACGAGCAGTACTTC; CDR3aa: CASSFYEAGAYEQYF
v_gene: TRBV6-5; abundance: few; d_gene: NA; j_gene: TRBJ2-2; CDR3nt: TGTGCCAGCAGTTCGTTACCTGACAGGCTCACCGGGGAGCTGTTTTTT; CDR3aa: CASSSLPDRLTGELFF
v_gene: TRBV29-1; abundance: NA; d_gene: TRBD1; j_gene: TRBJ1-1; CDR3nt: TGCAGCGTTGATGATAGATGGACAGGAGATTTGAACACTGAAGCTTTCTTT; CDR3aa: CSVDDRWTGDLNTEAFF
v_gene: TRBV18; abundance: NA; d_gene: TRBD2; j_gene: TRBJ2-2; CDR3nt: TGTGCCAGCTCACCAAGGGGGCTAGCGGGAAAAGGTGGCACCGGGGAGCTGTTTTTT; CDR3aa: CASSPRGLAGKGGTGELFF
v_gene: TRBV3-1/TRBV3-2; abundance: once; d_gene: TRBD1; j_gene: TRBJ1-2; CDR3nt: TGTGCCAGCAGCCGGGGACAGGGTCAGGATGTCCTTGGTGGCTACACCTTC; CDR3aa: CASSRGQGQDVLGGYTF
v_gene: TRBV15; abundance: NA; d_gene: NA; j_gene: TRBJ2-7; CDR3nt: TGTGCCACCAGCGACGGGGGGCAGAACTCCTACGAGCAGTACTTC; CDR3aa: CATSDGGQNSYEQYF
v_gene: TRBV7-9; abundance: NA; d_gene: NA; j_gene: TRBJ1-2; CDR3nt: TGTGCCAGCAGCTTGATAGGGGTCTATGGCTACACCTTC; CDR3aa: CASSLIGVYGYTF